The 20 T cell receptor beta chains listed next were all sequenced from one sample in a study of T cells in Graves' hyperthyroidism and ophthalmopathy. RNA transcripts yielded amplified TCR beta CDR3 regions. Using the HTBI primer set, a first-round RT-PCR was run on the TCR CDR3. One entry per CDR3 protein, called by TCRdb with MiXCR from the multiplex PCR reads. In the table there are 130,000 to 150,000 distinct CDR3 sequences, approximately 20% of which are singletons. Sequenced input: blood. The source of these receptors is a woman aged 50 to 65 with Graves' hyperthyroidism that later progressed to Graves' ophthalmopathy.

This clonotype has ten or more counts. The CDR3 region has the DNA TGTGCCAGCACGTTGGGAGTGAATTACAATGAGCAGTTCTTC. Translating gives CASTLGVNYNEQFF. The rearrangement uses TRBV12-3 or TRBV12-4 and TRBJ2-1, with TRBD2 as a possible D gene (5 bases). CDR3 size: 14 residues. Trimming left V 7 bases short and J 4 bases short, with 14 bases between.

In this sample, this clonotype turned up many times. The chain employs TRBV27 and TRBJ1-5; 10 nucleotides align to TRBD1. The CDR3 is 20 residues long. V gave up 5 bases and J gave up 0 bases; unmatched junction bases: 16. Germline V CDR1 and CDR2: MNHEY, SMNVEV (reference sequence). CDR3 coding DNA: TGTGCCAGCAGTCCTGCCCACGGGACAGGGGATTTGCGTAGCAATCAGCCCCAGCATTTT. Protein product: CASSPAHGTGDLRSNQPQHF.

Many counts were recorded for this clonotype. This chain joins TRBV20-1 and TRBJ2-1; TRBD2 matches at 14 bases. The V gene end was trimmed by 4 bases and the J gene end by 6 bases; junction bases not matched to a gene: 14. Germline V CDR1 and CDR2: DFQATT, SNEGSKA (reference sequence). This CDR3 has 18 amino acids. Written as DNA, the CDR3 is TGCAGTGCTAACCCGGGACTAGCGGGAGCTAGAGGGGTCAATGAGCAGTTCTTC. Its translation: CSANPGLAGARGVNEQFF.

This clonotype was counted ten times or more. The chain recombines TRBV19 with TRBJ2-1; D uncertain. This CDR3 has 15 amino acids. CDR1 LNHDA and CDR2 SQIVND come from the germline V gene (reference sequence). Trimming left V 7 bases short and J 3 bases short, with 16 bases between. The CDR3 bases are TGTGCCAGTACGGCTAGTGTTTGGTACTACAATGAGCAGTTCTTC. Residues: CASTASVWYYNEQFF.

The gene calls are TRBV2 and TRBJ1-1; D is uncertain. Germline V gives CDR1 SNHLY, CDR2 FYNNEI. The V gene lost 5 bases and the J gene lost 1 base, with 8 bases spanning the gap. The CDR3 is made up of 13 amino acids. The CDR3 protein is CASSLDQNTEAFF. CDR3 sequence (DNA): TGTGCCAGCAGTCTAGACCAGAACACTGAAGCTTTCTTT.

The gene calls are TRBV28 and TRBJ2-4; tentatively, D is TRBD1 or TRBD2 (5 bases each). The CDR3 sequence is 15 residues long. Germline-derived CDR1 and CDR2 are MDHEN and SYDVKM. V shed 1 base and J shed 1 base, with 8 bases lying between them. The CDR3 DNA is TGTGCCAGCAGTTTATACGGGGCCGCCAAAAACATTCAGTACTTC. Translation gives CASSLYGAAKNIQYF. The full variable domain, with the rest looked up from reference TRBV28 and TRBJ2-4, is DVKVTQSSRYLVKRTGEKVFLECVQDMDHENMFWYRQDPGLGLRLIYFSYDVKMKEKGDIPEGYSVSREKKERFSLILESASTNQTSMYLCASSLYGAAKNIQYFGAGTRLSVL.

Details on this clonotype: An end of the junction does not agree with germline; a read error may underlie this. This chain connects TRBV7-9 to TRBJ1-1; possibly TRBD1 for D (5 bases). Per the germline V gene, CDR1 is SEHNR and CDR2 is FQNEAQ (reference sequence). This CDR3 is 12 amino acids long. The CDR3 loop is CASGLVTAEAFF. The CDR3 region has the DNA TGTGCCAGCGGCTTAGTGACAGCTGAAGCTTTCTTT.

This clonotype came up many times. The rearrangement joins TRBV7-8 to TRBJ1-3; TRBD1 might be the D (5 bases). CDR1 and CDR2 (germline): SGHVS, FQNEAQ. The CDR3 sequence is 14 residues long. The germline V and J ends were trimmed by 2 bases and 2 bases, with 7 bases remaining between them. CDR3 bases: TGTGCCAGCAGCTTACCCAGGGCTGGAAACACCATATATTTT. Its protein is CASSLPRAGNTIYF.

This clonotype was seen a handful of times. CDR3 sequence: CSAPGLAGGNEQFF. In DNA form, the CDR3 reads TGCAGTGCTCCGGGACTAGCGGGGGGGAATGAGCAGTTCTTC. The chain has TRBV20-1 and TRBJ2-1, with 16 nucleotides matching TRBD2. Germline V gene data show CDR1 as DFQATT and CDR2 as SNEGSKA (reference sequence). The CDR3 runs 14 residues. Germline trimming cut 5 bases from V and 7 bases from J; bases unmatched to any gene: 2.

In this sample, this clonotype turned up many times. V and J are TRBV27 and TRBJ2-1, with D possibly matching TRBD1 (6 bases). Per germline, CDR1 MNHEY and CDR2 SMNVEV (reference sequence). V dropped 4 bases and J dropped 4 bases, with 14 bases sitting between them. The CDR3 sequence is 15 residues long. The CDR3 is CASSSSDSRYNEQFF. The DNA of the CDR3 is TGTGCCAGCAGTTCCTCGGACAGCCGATACAATGAGCAGTTCTTC.

This clonotype was counted only a few times. The rearrangement links TRBV19 to TRBJ1-2, with D uncertain. CDR1 LNHDA and CDR2 SQIVND come from the germline V gene (reference sequence). The CDR3 has 13 amino acids. V was trimmed by 3 bases and J by 4 bases, leaving 9 bases between them. The CDR3 DNA sequence: TGTGCCAGTAGTATGTCCAGGATCTATGGCTACACCTTC. Residues: CASSMSRIYGYTF.

This chain joins TRBV29-1 and TRBJ1-1; TRBD1 might be the D (6 bases). V lost 8 bases, J lost 4 bases, and 14 bases lay in between. Looked up from germline, CDR1 is SQVTM and CDR2 is ANQGSEA. CDR3 size: 12 residues. CDR3 nucleotides: TGCAGCTTTCGGGACACCCCCACTGAAGCTTTCTTT. Amino acids: CSFRDTPTEAFF.

This clonotype occurred many times. V is TRBV28 and J is TRBJ2-7; a weak D match, TRBD2 (5 bases). The CDR3 sequence is 12 residues long. V lost 6 bases to trimming and J lost 7 bases, with 13 bases between them. Germline-derived CDR1 and CDR2 are MDHEN and SYDVKM. CDR3 protein: CASRRRRREQYF. As DNA, the CDR3 is TGTGCCAGCAGAAGGAGGAGGCGGGAGCAGTACTTC.

This clonotype occurred a few times. The chain carries TRBV6-1 and TRBJ1-5; 9 nucleotides agree with TRBD1. The trim removed 8 bases at V and 9 bases at J, leaving 2 bases unmatched. The CDR3 is 11 amino acids. Germline CDR1 MNHNS, CDR2 SASEGT. The CDR3: CASGTGRPQHF. CDR3 bases: TGTGCCAGCGGGACAGGGAGGCCCCAGCATTTT.

The sample holds many counts of this clonotype. The chain is built from TRBV2 and TRBJ1-1, with a possible D match to TRBD1 (5 bases). This CDR3 is built from 15 residues. V was shortened by 5 bases and J by 4 bases, with 17 bases between the two germline ends. CDR1 is SNHLY and CDR2 is FYNNEI in the germline V gene. CDR3 in DNA: TGTGCCAGCAGTCGAGGGGTCAGTCGAGGCACTGAAGCTTTCTTT. The encoded protein is CASSRGVSRGTEAFF. Variable domain in full (rest from reference TRBV2 and TRBJ1-1): EPEVTQTPSHQVTQMGQEVILRCVPISNHLYFYWYRQILGQKVEFLVSFYNNEISEKSEIFDDQFSVERPDGSNFTLKIRSTKLEDSAMYFCASSRGVSRGTEAFFGQGTRLTVV.

V is TRBV28 and J is TRBJ2-1, with D perhaps TRBD2 (6 bases). V dropped 6 bases and J dropped 7 bases, with 16 bases sitting between them. Germline V CDR1 and CDR2: MDHEN, SYDVKM. CDR3 size: 14 residues. DNA for the CDR3: TGTGCCAGCAGGGTGGGGGGTCCTCAGAATGAGCAGTTCTTC. Amino acid sequence: CASRVGGPQNEQFF.

This clonotype was detected many times. V usage is TRBV6-1 and J usage is TRBJ1-2, with a tentative D call TRBD1 (5 bases). Trimming removed 6 bases from V and 9 bases from J, with 14 bases in between. The CDR3 is 12 amino acids. Germline V gene data show CDR1 as MNHNS and CDR2 as SASEGT. The CDR3 DNA is TGTGCCAGCAGACGCGGGGACGGGAGCTACACCTTC. Its translation is CASRRGDGSYTF.

The chain links TRBV11-3 to TRBJ2-5, with a tentative D call TRBD1 (6 bases). Deletions cut 5 bases from V and 4 bases from J, with 17 bases between. This CDR3 has 15 amino acids. From germline, CDR1 is SGHNT and CDR2 YENEEA. CDR3 nucleotide sequence: TGTGCCAGCAGCCCGACAGGACTGAGGGGAGAGACCCAGTACTTC. This encodes CASSPTGLRGETQYF.

In the case of this clonotype: Germline and junction disagree at one end, which may indicate a read error. The chain uses TRBV6-2 or TRBV6-3 and TRBJ2-1; TRBD2 is a possible D gene (6 bases). The CDR3 covers 16 residues. CDR1 is MNHEY, CDR2 SVGEGT, per germline. Written as DNA, the CDR3 is TGTGCCAGCATTTACGTGACGGGAGACTCCGACAATGAGCAGTTCTTC. Its protein product is CASIYVTGDSDNEQFF.

This clonotype was observed many times. CDR3 sequence: CASSLSNTGTYEQYF. The CDR3 DNA is TGTGCCAGCAGTTTATCTAACACGGGAACATACGAGCAGTACTTC. The rearrangement uses TRBV27 and TRBJ2-7; a weak D match, TRBD2 (5 bases). CDR3 size: 15 residues. Looked up from germline, CDR1 is MNHEY and CDR2 is SMNVEV (reference sequence). V gave up 0 bases and J gave up 4 bases, with 13 bases separating them.